The rows below give T cell receptor beta chains drawn from one sample of a study of T cell responses to AZD1222 COVID-19 vaccine. The table came from immunoSEQ multiplex PCR; TCRdb's copy has only in-frame clones and leaves some out. The data hold 90,000 to 150,000 clones, with around 93% observed a single time. The sequencing here drew on peripheral blood, taken 28 days after the second AZD1222 dose. The source is an adult who received the AZD1222 COVID-19 vaccine. Both conserved end residues are part of each CDR3. Fields, in order: V gene, J gene, D gene, clone size, CDR3 DNA, CDR3 protein. The D gene is left open where the match is weak. Clone size is given for some rows only: seen once, a few or many times, or a class if the clone is expanded.

TRBV5-1	TRBJ2-2	.	.	TGCGCCAGCAGCTTGGTTGGGGGACTTGCCACCGGGGAGCTGTTTTTT	CASSLVGGLATGELFF
TRBV7-2	TRBJ2-3	.	.	TGTGCCAGCAGCTTAAGCACAGATACGCAGTATTTT	CASSLSTDTQYF
TRBV28	TRBJ1-1	.	.	TGTGCCAGCAGTTCCCACTTCACTGAAGCTTTCTTT	CASSSHFTEAFF
TRBV7-9	TRBJ1-4	.	.	TGTGCCAGCACCGGCCAGGAGACTTCGAATGAAAAACTGTTTTTT	CASTGQETSNEKLFF
TRBV18	TRBJ1-1	.	once	TGTGCCAGCTCACCGAAATACCGGGAGACTGAAGCTTTCTTT	CASSPKYRETEAFF
TRBV12-3/TRBV12-4	TRBJ2-3	.	.	TGTGCCAGCCAGGGGCGCGATACGCAGTATTTT	CASQGRDTQYF
TRBV5-1	TRBJ1-6	.	.	TGCGCCAGCAGCATGTCAGGGACCGCTAATTCACCCCTCCACTTT	CASSMSGTANSPLHF
TRBV28	TRBJ2-3	TRBD1	once	TGTGCCAGCAGTTTACTGGGACAGGGCAACACAGATACGCAGTATTTT	CASSLLGQGNTDTQYF
TRBV18	TRBJ1-1	TRBD1	.	TGTGCCAGCTTCACGACAGGGGGCACTGAAGCTTTCTTT	CASFTTGGTEAFF
TRBV6-5	TRBJ2-5	.	.	TGTGCCAGCAGTACTCGAGACAGGTACCAAGAGACCCAGTACTTC	CASSTRDRYQETQYF
TRBV12-3/TRBV12-4	TRBJ1-1	TRBD1	.	TGTGCCAGCAGTTCCGACAGGGGCACTGAAGCTTTCTTT	CASSSDRGTEAFF
TRBV4-1	TRBJ2-2	.	.	TGCGCCAGCAGCCAAGAAGGGGGGACACCGAACACCGGGGAGCTGTTTTTT	CASSQEGGTPNTGELFF
TRBV28	TRBJ2-1	TRBD2	.	TGTGCCAGCAGGAATCCGACTAGCACCCGCGATGAGCAGTTCTTC	CASRNPTSTRDEQFF
TRBV15	TRBJ1-3	.	.	TGTGCCACCAGCAGAGGAGGGGAATCTGGAAACACCATATATTTT	CATSRGGESGNTIYF
TRBV5-6	TRBJ1-4	.	.	TGTGCCAGCAGTTCCCTCGGTCAGGCAAATGAAAAACTGTTTTTT	CASSSLGQANEKLFF
TRBV2	TRBJ1-1	.	.	TGTGCCAGCAAGGGGGGGGGATCCACTGAAGCTTTCTTT	CASKGGGSTEAFF
TRBV7-2	TRBJ2-7	TRBD2	.	TGTGCCAGCAGCCGGGACTATCCCTACGAGCAGTACTTC	CASSRDYPYEQYF
TRBV12-5	TRBJ2-1	TRBD2	.	TGTGCTAGTGGTTTCGACCCGACTAGCGGGAGTGGAAATGAGCAGTTCTTC	CASGFDPTSGSGNEQFF
TRBV14	TRBJ2-6	TRBD2	.	TGTGCCAGCAGCCAATTTGCGGGAGCGCCCTCTGGGGCCAACGTCCTGACTTTC	CASSQFAGAPSGANVLTF
TRBV3-1/TRBV3-2	TRBJ2-7	.	.	TGTGCCAGCAGCCAAGATTCGAGCTTCTGGAGGGGGCCCTTTTTAATTTTTCCCTACGAGCAGTACTTC	CASSQDSSFWRGPFLIFPYEQYF
TRBV27	TRBJ1-1	.	.	TGTGCCAGTAAAAAGTCGAGCTTCACTGAAGCTTTCTTT	CASKKSSFTEAFF
TRBV5-1	TRBJ1-1	.	.	TGCGCCAGCAGCGGCCCTCCGGGACCTCGGAACACTGAAGCTTTCTTT	CASSGPPGPRNTEAFF
TRBV5-5	TRBJ2-3	.	once	TGTGCCAGCAGCACCCACCGGGCGGGGACAGCCACAGATACGCAGTATTTT	CASSTHRAGTATDTQYF
TRBV5-4	TRBJ2-3	TRBD2	.	TGTGCCAGCAGCCAAACTAGCGGGAGGACCACAGATACGCAGTATTTT	CASSQTSGRTTDTQYF
TRBV28	TRBJ1-5	.	.	TGTGCCAGCATTCTGTCCCCCGGGGACCCCGGAGGAAATCAGCCCCAGCATTTT	CASILSPGDPGGNQPQHF
TRBV10-3	TRBJ1-6	TRBD1	.	TGTGCCATCAGTGAGTCTCCCGGACAGGGGGTATCACCCCTCCACTTT	CAISESPGQGVSPLHF